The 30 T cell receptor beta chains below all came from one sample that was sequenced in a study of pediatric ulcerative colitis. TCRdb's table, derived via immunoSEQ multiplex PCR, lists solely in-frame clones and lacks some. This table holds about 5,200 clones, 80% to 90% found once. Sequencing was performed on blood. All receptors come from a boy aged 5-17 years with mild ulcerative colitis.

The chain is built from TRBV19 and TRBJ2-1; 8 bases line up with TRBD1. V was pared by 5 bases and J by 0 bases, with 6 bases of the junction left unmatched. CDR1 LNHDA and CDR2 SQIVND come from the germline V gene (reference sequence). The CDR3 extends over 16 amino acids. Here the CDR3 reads CASSPGGTLSYNEQFF. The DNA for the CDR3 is TGTGCCAGTAGTCCAGGGGGCACCCTCTCCTACAATGAGCAGTTCTTC.

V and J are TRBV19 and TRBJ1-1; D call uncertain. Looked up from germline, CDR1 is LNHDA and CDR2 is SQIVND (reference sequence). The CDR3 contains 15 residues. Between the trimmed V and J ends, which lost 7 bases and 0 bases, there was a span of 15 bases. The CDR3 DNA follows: TGTGCCAGTACATCGCAAGGCCGAATGAACACTGAAGCTTTCTTT. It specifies CASTSQGRMNTEAFF.

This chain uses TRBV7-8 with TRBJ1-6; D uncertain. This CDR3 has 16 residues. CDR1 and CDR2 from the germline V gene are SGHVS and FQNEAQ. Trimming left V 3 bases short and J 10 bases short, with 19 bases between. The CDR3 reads CASSLLRNYNSSPLHF. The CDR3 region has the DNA TGTGCCAGCAGCTTGTTACGCAACTATAATTCATCACCCCTCCACTTT.

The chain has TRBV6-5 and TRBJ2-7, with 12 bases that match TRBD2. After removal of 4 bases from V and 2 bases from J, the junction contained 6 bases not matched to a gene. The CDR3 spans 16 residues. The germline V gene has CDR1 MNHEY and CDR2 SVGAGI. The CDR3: CASSLTSGRTAYEQYF. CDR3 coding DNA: TGTGCCAGCAGTTTGACTAGCGGGAGAACAGCCTACGAGCAGTACTTC.

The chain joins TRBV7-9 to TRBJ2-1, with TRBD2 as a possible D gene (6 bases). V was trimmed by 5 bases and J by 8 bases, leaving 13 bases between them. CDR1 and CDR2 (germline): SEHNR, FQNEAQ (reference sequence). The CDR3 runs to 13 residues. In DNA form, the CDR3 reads TGTGCCAGCAGCCCCACGGGCGGGGATGAGCAGTTCTTC. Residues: CASSPTGGDEQFF.

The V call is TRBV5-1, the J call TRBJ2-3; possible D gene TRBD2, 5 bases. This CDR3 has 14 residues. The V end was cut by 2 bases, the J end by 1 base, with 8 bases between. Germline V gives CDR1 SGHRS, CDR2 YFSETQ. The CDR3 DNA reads TGCGCCAGCAGCTTTTTGCGGGGCACAGATACGCAGTATTTT. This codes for CASSFLRGTDTQYF.

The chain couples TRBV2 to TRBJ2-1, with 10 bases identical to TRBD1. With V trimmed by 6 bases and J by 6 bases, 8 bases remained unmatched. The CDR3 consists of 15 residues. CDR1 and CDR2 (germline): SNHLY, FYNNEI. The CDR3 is CASRTGTGEVNEQFF. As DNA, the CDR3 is TGTGCCAGCAGGACCGGGACAGGGGAGGTCAATGAGCAGTTCTTC.

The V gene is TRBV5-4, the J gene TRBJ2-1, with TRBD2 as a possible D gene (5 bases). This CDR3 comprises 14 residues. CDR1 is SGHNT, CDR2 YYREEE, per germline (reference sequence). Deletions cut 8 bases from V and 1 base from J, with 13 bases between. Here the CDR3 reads CASTPEGSYNEQFF. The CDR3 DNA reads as TGTGCCAGTACGCCCGAGGGATCCTACAATGAGCAGTTCTTC.

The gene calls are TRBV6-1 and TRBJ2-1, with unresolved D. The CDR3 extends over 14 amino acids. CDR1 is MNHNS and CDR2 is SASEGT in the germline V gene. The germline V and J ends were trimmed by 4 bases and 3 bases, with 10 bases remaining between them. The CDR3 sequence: CASSAEYYYNEQFF. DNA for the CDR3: TGTGCCAGCAGTGCCGAATACTACTACAATGAGCAGTTCTTC.

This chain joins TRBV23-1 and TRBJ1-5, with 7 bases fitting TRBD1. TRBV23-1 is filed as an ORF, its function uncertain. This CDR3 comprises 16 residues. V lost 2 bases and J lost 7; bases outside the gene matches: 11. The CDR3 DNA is TGCGCCAGCAGTCAACGAACCGGGACAGAAAACCAGCCCCAGCATTTT. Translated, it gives CASSQRTGTENQPQHF.

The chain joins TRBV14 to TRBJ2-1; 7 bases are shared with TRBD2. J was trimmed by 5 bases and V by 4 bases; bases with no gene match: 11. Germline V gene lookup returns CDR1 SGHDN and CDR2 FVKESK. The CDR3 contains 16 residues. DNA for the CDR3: TGTGCCAGCAGCCTCATCTTGACTAGCTTAAACAATGAGCAGTTCTTC. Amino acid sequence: CASSLILTSLNNEQFF.

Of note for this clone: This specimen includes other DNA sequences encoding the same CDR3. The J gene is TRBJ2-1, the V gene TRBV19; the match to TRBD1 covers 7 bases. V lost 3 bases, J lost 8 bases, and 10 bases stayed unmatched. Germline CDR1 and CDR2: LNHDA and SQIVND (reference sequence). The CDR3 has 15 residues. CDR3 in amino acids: CASSISRTGGDEQFF. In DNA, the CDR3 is TGTGCCAGTAGTATTTCCCGGACAGGAGGCGATGAGCAGTTCTTC.

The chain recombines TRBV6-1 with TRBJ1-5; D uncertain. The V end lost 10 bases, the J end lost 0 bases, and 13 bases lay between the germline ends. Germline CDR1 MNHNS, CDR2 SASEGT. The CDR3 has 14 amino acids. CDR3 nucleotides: TGTGCCACCCGGTACGGCGATAGCAATCAGCCCCAGCATTTT. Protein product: CATRYGDSNQPQHF.

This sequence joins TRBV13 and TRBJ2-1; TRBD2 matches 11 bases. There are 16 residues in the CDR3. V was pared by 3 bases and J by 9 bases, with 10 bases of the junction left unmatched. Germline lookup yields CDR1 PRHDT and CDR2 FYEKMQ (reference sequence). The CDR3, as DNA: TGTGCCAGCAGCTTTTTTACTAGCGGGAGTAGTGGTGAGCAGTTCTTC. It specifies CASSFFTSGSSGEQFF.

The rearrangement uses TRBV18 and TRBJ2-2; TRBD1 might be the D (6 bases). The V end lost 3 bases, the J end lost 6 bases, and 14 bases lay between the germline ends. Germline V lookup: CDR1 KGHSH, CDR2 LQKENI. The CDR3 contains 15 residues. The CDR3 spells CASSPAPQGPGELFF. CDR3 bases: TGTGCCAGCTCACCCGCCCCCCAGGGGCCCGGGGAGCTGTTTTTT.

DNA for the CDR3: TGTGCCAGTAGTATCATCGACAGCCCTTATAGCAATCAGCCCCAGCATTTT. It translates to CASSIIDSPYSNQPQHF. The chain links TRBV19 to TRBJ1-5; maybe TRBD1 (5 bases). CDR3 length: 17 residues. V lost 3 bases, J lost 0 bases, and 15 bases lay in between. Germline CDR1 LNHDA, CDR2 SQIVND (reference sequence).

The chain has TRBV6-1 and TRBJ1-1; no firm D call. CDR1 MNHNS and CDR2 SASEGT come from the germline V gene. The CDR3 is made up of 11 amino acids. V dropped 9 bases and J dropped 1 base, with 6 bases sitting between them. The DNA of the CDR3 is TGTGCCAGTCCCTCGAACACTGAAGCTTTCTTT. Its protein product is CASPSNTEAFF.

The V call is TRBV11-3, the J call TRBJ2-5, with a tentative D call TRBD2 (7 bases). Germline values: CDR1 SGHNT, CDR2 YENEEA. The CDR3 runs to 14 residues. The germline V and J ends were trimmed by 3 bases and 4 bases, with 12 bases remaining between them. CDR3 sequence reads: CASSLGGRLETQYF. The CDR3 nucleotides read TGTGCCAGCAGCTTGGGGGGGCGGCTAGAGACCCAGTACTTC.

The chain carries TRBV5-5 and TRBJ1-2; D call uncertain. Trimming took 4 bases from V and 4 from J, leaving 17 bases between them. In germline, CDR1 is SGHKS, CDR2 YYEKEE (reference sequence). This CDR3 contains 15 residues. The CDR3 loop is CASSQDLVGIYGYTF. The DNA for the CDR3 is TGTGCCAGCAGCCAAGATTTGGTGGGCATCTATGGCTACACCTTC.

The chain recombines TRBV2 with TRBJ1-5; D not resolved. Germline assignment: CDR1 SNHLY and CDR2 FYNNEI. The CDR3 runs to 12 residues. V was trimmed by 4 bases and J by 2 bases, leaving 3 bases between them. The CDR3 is CASSGGNQPQHF. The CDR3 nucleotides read TGTGCCAGCAGTGGGGGCAATCAGCCCCAGCATTTT. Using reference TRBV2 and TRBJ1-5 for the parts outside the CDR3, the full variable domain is EPEVTQTPSHQVTQMGQEVILRCVPISNHLYFYWYRQILGQKVEFLVSFYNNEISEKSEIFDDQFSVERPDGSNFTLKIRSTKLEDSAMYFCASSGGNQPQHFGDGTRLSIL.

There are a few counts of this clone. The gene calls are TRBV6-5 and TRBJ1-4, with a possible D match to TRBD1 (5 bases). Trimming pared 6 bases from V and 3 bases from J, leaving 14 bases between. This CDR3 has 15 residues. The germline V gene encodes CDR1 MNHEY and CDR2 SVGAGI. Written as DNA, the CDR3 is TGTGCCAGCAGACCTGGGGGTACAGCTAATGAAAAACTGTTTTTT. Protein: CASRPGGTANEKLFF.

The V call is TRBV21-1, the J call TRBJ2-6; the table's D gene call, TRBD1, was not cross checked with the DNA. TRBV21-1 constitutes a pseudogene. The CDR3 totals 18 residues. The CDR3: CASNRRTGGPSGANVLTF. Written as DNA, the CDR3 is TGTGCCAGCAATCGCAGGACAGGGGGACCCTCTGGGGCCAACGTCCTGACTTTC.

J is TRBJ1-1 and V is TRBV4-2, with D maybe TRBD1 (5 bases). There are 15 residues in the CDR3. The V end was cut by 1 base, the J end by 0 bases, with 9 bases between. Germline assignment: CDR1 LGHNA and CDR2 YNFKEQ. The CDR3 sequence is CASSQGGPMNTEAFF. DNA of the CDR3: TGTGCCAGCAGCCAAGGGGGCCCTATGAACACTGAAGCTTTCTTT.

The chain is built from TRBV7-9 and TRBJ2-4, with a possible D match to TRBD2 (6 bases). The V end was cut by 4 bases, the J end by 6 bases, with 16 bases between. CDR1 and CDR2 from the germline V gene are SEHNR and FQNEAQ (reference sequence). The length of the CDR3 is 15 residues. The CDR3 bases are TGTGCCAGCAGCTCCCGAGGCGGGATGGGAAACATTCAGTACTTC. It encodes CASSSRGGMGNIQYF.

CDR3 sequence: CASRSGDNQPQHF. CDR3 nucleotide sequence: TGTGCCAGCAGATCAGGGGACAATCAGCCCCAGCATTTT. V is TRBV27 and J is TRBJ1-5; the D gene is possibly TRBD1 (6 bases). Germline V lookup: CDR1 MNHEY, CDR2 SMNVEV (reference sequence). Between the trimmed V and J ends, which lost 6 bases and 3 bases, there was a span of 9 bases. This CDR3 contains 13 residues.

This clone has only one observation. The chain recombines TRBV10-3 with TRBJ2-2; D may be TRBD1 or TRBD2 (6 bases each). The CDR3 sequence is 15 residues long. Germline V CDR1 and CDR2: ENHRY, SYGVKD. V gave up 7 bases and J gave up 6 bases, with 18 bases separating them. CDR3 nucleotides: TGTGCCATCACCGGGGGCGAGGTTAGCGCCGGGGAGCTGTTTTTT. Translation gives CAITGGEVSAGELFF.

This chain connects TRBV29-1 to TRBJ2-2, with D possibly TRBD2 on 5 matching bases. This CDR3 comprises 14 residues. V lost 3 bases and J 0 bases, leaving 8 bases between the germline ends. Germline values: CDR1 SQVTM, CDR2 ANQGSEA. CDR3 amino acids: CSVEKAANTGELFF. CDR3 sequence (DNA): TGCAGCGTTGAGAAAGCGGCGAACACCGGGGAGCTGTTTTTT.

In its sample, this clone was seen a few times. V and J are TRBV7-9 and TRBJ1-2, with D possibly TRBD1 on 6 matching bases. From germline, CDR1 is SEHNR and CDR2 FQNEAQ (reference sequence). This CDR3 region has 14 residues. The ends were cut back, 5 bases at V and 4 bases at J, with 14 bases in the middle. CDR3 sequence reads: CASSPRQDPYGYTF. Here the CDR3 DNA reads TGTGCCAGCAGCCCACGACAGGACCCCTATGGCTACACCTTC.

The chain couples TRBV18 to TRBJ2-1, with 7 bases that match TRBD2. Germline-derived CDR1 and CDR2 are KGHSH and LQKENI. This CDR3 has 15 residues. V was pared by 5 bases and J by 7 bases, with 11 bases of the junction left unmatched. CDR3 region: CASSSRGWEGNEQFF. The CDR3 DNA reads TGTGCCAGCTCATCACGAGGATGGGAGGGGAATGAGCAGTTCTTC.

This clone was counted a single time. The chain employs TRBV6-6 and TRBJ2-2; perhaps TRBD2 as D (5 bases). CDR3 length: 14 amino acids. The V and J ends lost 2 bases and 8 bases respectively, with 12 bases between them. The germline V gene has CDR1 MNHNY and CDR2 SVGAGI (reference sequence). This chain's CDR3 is CASSYEGISGELFF. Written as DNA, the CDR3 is TGTGCCAGCAGTTACGAGGGTATTTCAGGGGAGCTGTTTTTT.